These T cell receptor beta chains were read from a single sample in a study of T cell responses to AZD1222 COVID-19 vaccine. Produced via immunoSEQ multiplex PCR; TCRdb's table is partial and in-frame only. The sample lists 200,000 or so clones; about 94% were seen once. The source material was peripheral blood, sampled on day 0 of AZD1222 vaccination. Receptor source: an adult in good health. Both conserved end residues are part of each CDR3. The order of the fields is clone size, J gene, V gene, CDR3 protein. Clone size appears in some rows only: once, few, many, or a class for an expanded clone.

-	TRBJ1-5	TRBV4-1	CASSQDPPQGSNQPQHF
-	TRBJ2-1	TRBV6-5	CASMAYNEQFF
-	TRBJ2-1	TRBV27	CASRRPLAGYNEQFF
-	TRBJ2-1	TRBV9	CASSSPYNEQFF
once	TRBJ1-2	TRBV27	CASSLDRSNYGYTF
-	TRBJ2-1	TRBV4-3	CASSQAPGPNEQFF
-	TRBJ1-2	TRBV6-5	CASNKGEDYGYTF
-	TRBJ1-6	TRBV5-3	CARSPKRRQVNSPLHF
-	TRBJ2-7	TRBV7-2	CASSYPSGFSYEQYF
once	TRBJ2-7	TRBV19	CARGQASYEQYF
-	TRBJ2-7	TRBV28	CASSYSVRDTITSYEQYF
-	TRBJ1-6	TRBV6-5	CASTQYLGADSPLHF
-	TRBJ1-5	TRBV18	CASSPTGAGQPQHF
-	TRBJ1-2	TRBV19	CASSIGGQEDGYTF
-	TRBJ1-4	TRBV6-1	CASSDNEKLFF
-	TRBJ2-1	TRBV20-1	CSASPQLAGPNEQFF
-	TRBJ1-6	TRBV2	CASSEDPGPRNSPLHF
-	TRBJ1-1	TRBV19	CASSIGAQGRAFF
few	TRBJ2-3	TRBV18	CASSPLPGARTDTQYF
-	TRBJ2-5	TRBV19	CASSVTGISETQYF
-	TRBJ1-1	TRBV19	CASRYRGNTEAFF
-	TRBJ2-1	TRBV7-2	CASSDGQTYNEQFF
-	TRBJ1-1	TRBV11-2	CASSKQGWATEAFF
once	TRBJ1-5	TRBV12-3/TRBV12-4	CASRQGAGQPQHF
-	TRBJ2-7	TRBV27	CASGGSYEQYF
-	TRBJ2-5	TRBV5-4	CASSSPRDNQETQYF
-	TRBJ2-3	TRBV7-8	CASSLVGFTQYF
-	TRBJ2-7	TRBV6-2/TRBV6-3	CASSYGQTPSYEQYF
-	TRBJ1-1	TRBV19	CASSIVGTSQEAFF
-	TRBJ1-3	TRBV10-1	CASSGFPPSGNTIYF
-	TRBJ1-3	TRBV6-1	CASSEANTIYF
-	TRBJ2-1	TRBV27	CASSALRLAGYNEQFF
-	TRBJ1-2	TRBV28	CASSYTGGGYGYTF
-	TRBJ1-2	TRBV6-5	CASIGGGDYTF
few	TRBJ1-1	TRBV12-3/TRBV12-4	CASSEGRNTEAFF
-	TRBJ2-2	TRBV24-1	CATSDPWIGVNGELFF
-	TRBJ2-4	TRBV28	CASSFLAGDLAKNIQYF
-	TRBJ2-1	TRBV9	CASSAGNEQFF
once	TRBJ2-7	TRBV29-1	CSVATVPYEQYF
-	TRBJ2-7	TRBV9	CASSVGLESGEQYF
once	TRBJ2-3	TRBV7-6	CASSTMALAGGTDTQYF
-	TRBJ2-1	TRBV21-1	CASSKALMGASGSYTYNEQFF
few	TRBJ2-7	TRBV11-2	CASSIDSLRGQYF
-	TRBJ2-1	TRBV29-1	CSVVWGEQFF
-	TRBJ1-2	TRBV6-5	CASAPGAGGNYGYTF
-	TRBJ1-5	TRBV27	CASSTGPQQPQHF
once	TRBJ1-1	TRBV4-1	CASSLGTANTEAFF
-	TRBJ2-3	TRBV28	CASSFSQASDTQYF